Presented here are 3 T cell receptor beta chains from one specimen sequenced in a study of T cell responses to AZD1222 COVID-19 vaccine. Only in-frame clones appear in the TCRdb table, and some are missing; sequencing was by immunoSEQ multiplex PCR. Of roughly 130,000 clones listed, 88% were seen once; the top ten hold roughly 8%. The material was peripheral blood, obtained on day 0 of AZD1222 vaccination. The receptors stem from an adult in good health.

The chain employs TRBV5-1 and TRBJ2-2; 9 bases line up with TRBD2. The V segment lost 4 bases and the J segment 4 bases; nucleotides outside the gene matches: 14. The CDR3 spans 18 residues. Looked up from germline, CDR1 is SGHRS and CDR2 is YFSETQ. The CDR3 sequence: CASSILTSGSALTGELFF. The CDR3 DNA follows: TGCGCCAGCAGCATACTGACTAGCGGATCTGCCCTCACCGGGGAGCTGTTTTTT.

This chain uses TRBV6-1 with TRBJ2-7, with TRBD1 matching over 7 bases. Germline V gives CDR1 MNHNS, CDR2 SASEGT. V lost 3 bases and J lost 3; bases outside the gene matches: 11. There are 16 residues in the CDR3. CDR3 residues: CASSEGPGTVRYEQYF. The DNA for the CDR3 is TGTGCCAGCAGTGAGGGCCCCGGGACAGTACGCTACGAGCAGTACTTC.

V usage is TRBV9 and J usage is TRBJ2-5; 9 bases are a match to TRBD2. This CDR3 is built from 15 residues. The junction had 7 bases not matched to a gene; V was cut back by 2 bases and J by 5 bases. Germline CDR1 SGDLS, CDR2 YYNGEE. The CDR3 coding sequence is TGTGCCAGCAGCGTTGGCGGGGGGGCAGGTGAGACCCAGTACTTC. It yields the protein CASSVGGGAGETQYF.